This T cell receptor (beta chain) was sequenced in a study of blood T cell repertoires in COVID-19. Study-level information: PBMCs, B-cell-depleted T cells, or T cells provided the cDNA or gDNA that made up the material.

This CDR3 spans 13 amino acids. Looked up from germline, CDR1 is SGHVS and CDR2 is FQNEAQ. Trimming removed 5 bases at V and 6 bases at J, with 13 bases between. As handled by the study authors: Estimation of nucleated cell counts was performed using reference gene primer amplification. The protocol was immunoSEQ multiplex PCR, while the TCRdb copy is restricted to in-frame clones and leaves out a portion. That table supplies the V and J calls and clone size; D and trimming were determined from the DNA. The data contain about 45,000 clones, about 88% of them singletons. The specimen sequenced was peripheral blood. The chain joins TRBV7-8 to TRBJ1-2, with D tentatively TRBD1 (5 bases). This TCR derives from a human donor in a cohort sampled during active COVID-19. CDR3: CASSPRQIHGYTF. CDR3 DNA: TGTGCCAGCAGCCCCAGACAGATACATGGCTACACCTTC.